The clone carrying this T cell receptor beta chain has just one count. The antigen is not known. Blood replicates held 0.5 ug DNA, tumor or normal breast roughly 1.5 ug, two each. The method was immunoSEQ multiplex PCR; TCRdb's version includes in-frame clones alone and lacks a portion of them. The table has 12,000 to 15,000 clones, about four fifths seen once. The data stem from a study of early stage breast cancer tumors. Study-level points and caveats: Tumors had approximately 2.7-fold higher T cell density than normal breast.

Sampling of the adjacent normal breast tissue occurred roughly 1.8-4.5 cm from the tumor. Germline trimming cut 1 base from V and 1 base from J; bases unmatched to any gene: 6. Per the germline V gene, CDR1 is MNHEY and CDR2 is SMNVEV (reference sequence). The CDR3 totals 18 residues. Sequenced material: normal breast tissue next to the tumor. The source is a person aged 30 to 40 with breast cancer. The chain has TRBV27 and TRBJ1-4, with TRBD1 matching over 10 bases. This chain's CDR3 is CASSLWGQGTGTNEKLFF. Here the CDR3 DNA reads TGTGCCAGCAGTTTATGGGGACAGGGGACGGGAACTAATGAAAAACTGTTTTTT.